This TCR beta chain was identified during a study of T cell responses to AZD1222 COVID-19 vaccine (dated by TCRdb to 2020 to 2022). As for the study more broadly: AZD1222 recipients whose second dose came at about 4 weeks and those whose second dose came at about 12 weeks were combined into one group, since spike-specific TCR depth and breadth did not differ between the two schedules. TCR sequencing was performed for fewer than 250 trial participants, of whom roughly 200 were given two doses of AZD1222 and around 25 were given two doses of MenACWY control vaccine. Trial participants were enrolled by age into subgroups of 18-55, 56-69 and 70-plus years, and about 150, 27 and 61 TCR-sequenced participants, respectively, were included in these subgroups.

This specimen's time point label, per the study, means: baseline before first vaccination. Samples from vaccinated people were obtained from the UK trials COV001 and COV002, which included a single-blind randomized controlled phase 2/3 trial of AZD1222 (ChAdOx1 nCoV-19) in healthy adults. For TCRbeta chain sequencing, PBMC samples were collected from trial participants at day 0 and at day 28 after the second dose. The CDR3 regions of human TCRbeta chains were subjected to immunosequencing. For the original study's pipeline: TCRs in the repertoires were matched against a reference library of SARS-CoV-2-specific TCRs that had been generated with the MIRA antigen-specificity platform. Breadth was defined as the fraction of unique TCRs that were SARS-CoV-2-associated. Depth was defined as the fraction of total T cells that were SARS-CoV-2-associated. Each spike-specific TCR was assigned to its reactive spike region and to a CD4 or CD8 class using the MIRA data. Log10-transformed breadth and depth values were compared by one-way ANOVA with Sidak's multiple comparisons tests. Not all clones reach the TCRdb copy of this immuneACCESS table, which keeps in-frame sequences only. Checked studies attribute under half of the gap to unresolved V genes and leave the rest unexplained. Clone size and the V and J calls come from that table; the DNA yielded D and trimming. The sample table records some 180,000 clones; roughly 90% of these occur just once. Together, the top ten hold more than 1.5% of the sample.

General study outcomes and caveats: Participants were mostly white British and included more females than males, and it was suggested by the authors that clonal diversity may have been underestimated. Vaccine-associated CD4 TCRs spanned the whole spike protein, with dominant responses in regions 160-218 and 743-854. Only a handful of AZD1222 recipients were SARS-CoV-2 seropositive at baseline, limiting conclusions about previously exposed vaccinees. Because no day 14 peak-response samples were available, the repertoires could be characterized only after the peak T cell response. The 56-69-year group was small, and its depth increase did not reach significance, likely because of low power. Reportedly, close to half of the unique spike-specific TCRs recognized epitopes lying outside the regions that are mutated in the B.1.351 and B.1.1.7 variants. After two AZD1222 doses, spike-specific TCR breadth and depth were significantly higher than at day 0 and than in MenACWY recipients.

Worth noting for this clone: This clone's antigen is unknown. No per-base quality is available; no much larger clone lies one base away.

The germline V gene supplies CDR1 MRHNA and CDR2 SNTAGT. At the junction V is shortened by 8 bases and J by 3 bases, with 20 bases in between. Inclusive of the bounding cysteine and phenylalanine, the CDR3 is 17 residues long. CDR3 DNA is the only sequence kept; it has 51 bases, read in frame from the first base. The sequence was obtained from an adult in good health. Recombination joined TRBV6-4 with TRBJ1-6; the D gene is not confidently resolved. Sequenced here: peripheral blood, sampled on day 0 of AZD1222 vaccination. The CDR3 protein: CASSKRVRSLYNSPLHF. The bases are TGTGCCAGCTCAAAACGGGTCAGGTCTCTCTATAATTCACCCCTCCACTTT.